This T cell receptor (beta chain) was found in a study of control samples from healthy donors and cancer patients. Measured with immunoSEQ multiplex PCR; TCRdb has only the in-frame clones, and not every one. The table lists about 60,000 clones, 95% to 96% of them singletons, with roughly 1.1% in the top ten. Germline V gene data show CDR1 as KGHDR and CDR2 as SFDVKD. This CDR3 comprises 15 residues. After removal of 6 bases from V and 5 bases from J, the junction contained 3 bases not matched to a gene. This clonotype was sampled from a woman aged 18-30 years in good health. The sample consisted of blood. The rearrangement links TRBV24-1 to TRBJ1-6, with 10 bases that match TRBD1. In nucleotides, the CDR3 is TGTGCCACCAGTCCAGGACAGGGGGATAATTCACCCCTCCACTTT. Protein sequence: CATSPGQGDNSPLHF.